What follows are 18 T cell receptor beta chains derived from one specimen sequenced in a study of PD-1 blockade in classical Hodgkin lymphoma. Autologous stem cell transplantation was followed by relapse in every patient, and brentuximab vedotin exposure varied. Using immunoSEQ multiplex PCR, the repertoire was profiled, and TCRdb retains in-frame clones only, with some absent. The data contain over 25,000 clones, 82% of them singletons. This material consisted of peripheral blood mononuclear cells (PBMCs), taken before the second cycle of nivolumab. The receptors stem from a human donor with classical Hodgkin lymphoma.

This clone occurred once. CDR3 sequence (DNA): TGTGCCAGCAGGAGAGACAGTCAAGGGTATGGCTACACCTTC. Translated: CASRRDSQGYGYTF. The rearrangement joins TRBV2 to TRBJ1-2, with TRBD1 as a possible D gene (5 bases). V lost 6 bases to trimming and J lost 5 bases, with 16 bases between them. This CDR3 comprises 14 residues. Germline assignment: CDR1 SNHLY and CDR2 FYNNEI.

The V call is TRBV11-2, the J call TRBJ2-3; D is ambiguous. CDR3 length: 13 amino acids. V was cut by 0 bases and J by 3 bases, with 4 bases left in between. Germline CDR1 reads SGHAT; CDR2 reads FQNNGV. CDR3 nucleotides: TGTGCCAGCAGCTTAGACCCTACAGATACGCAGTATTTT. Translated, it gives CASSLDPTDTQYF.

The chain carries TRBV6-5 and TRBJ2-1, with D unresolved. The V gene lost 3 bases and the J gene lost 7 bases, with 4 bases spanning the gap. The germline V gene has CDR1 MNHEY and CDR2 SVGAGI. The CDR3 contains 11 residues. The CDR3, as DNA: TGTGCCAGCAGTTATCTAAATGAGCAGTTCTTC. It encodes CASSYLNEQFF.

This clone occurred a few times. The gene calls are TRBV20-1 and TRBJ2-3; D gene ambiguous. V lost 5 bases to trimming and J lost 3 bases, with 3 bases between them. Germline-derived CDR1 and CDR2 are DFQATT and SNEGSKA (reference sequence). This CDR3 comprises 10 residues. The CDR3 loop is CSALTDTQYF. CDR3 bases: TGCAGTGCTCTTACAGATACGCAGTATTTT.

The rearrangement links TRBV6-5 to TRBJ2-7; 10 positions agree with TRBD1. The CDR3 is made up of 15 amino acids. Trimming at V came to 4 bases and at J to 3 bases, leaving 6 bases not matched to a gene. Germline V lookup: CDR1 MNHEY, CDR2 SVGAGI. Written as DNA, the CDR3 is TGTGCCAGCAGTTCAACCGGGACAGGGGACTACGAGCAGTACTTC. This codes for CASSSTGTGDYEQYF.

By frequency in the sample, this clone is medium-sized. The J gene is TRBJ2-7, the V gene TRBV7-9; 9 positions agree with TRBD2. The germline CDR1 and CDR2 sequences are SEHNR and FQNEAQ (reference sequence). After removal of 3 bases from V and 0 bases from J, the junction contained 3 bases not matched to a gene. The CDR3 covers 15 residues. The CDR3 nucleotides are TGTGCCAGCAGCTTTAGCGGGGGCCCCTCCTACGAGCAGTACTTC. Amino acids: CASSFSGGPSYEQYF.

This sequence joins TRBV4-1 and TRBJ2-4; TRBD2 aligns across 13 bases. Germline CDR1 and CDR2: MGHRA and YSYEKL. The V and J ends lost 4 bases and 0 bases, in that order; junction bases with no gene match: 6. This CDR3 contains 18 residues. Written as DNA, the CDR3 is TGCGCCAGCAGCCCGGGACTAGCGGGGACTTTAGCCAAAAACATTCAGTACTTC. Translation: CASSPGLAGTLAKNIQYF.

The chain uses TRBV28 and TRBJ1-1; perhaps TRBD1 as D (5 bases). The CDR3 extends over 16 amino acids. Germline CDR1 is MDHEN and CDR2 is SYDVKM. V was pared by 6 bases and J by 1 base, with 18 bases between. The DNA of the CDR3 is TGTGCCAGCAGCCACGAAACCGGGACCCGGAACACTGAAGCTTTCTTT. This gives the protein CASSHETGTRNTEAFF.

The chain recombines TRBV7-6 with TRBJ2-6; D is uncertain. The CDR3 has 17 amino acids. V lost 2 bases, J lost 0 bases, and 11 bases lay in between. The germline CDR1 and CDR2 sequences are SGHVS and FNYEAQ. DNA of the CDR3: TGTGCCAGCAGCTTATCCCATTCGGCCTCTGGGGCCAACGTCCTGACTTTC. This codes for CASSLSHSASGANVLTF.

The rearrangement links TRBV5-1 to TRBJ2-1, with D perhaps TRBD1 (5 bases). This CDR3 spans 15 amino acids. The germline V gene has CDR1 SGHRS and CDR2 YFSETQ. Trimming removed 1 base at V and 4 bases at J, with 12 bases between. CDR3 region: CASSLLGRAYNEQFF. CDR3 DNA: TGCGCCAGCAGCTTGCTGGGCAGGGCTTACAATGAGCAGTTCTTC.

This chain uses TRBV28 with TRBJ1-6; a possible D gene is TRBD1 (6 bases). Germline V gene sequence: CDR1 MDHEN, CDR2 SYDVKM. V shed 5 bases and J shed 7 bases, with 15 bases lying between them. This CDR3 comprises 15 residues. The CDR3 loop reads CASSLDSQGNSPLHF. The DNA for the CDR3 is TGTGCCAGCAGTCTGGACAGTCAGGGGAATTCACCCCTCCACTTT.

This chain links TRBV28 with TRBJ2-3; TRBD2 is a possible D gene (5 bases). Germline V lookup: CDR1 MDHEN, CDR2 SYDVKM. The V gene lost 3 bases and the J gene lost 2 bases, with 9 bases spanning the gap. The CDR3 length is 14 residues. The CDR3 DNA follows: TGTGCCAGCAGTTTGGGGAGATACACAGATACGCAGTATTTT. It codes for CASSLGRYTDTQYF.

V usage is TRBV9 and J usage is TRBJ2-1, with D uncertain. Germline V gene lookup returns CDR1 SGDLS and CDR2 YYNGEE. V lost 4 bases, J lost 3 bases, and 14 bases lay in between. The CDR3 consists of 15 residues. CDR3 sequence reads: CASSSPRGNYNEQFF. CDR3 bases: TGTGCCAGCAGCTCCCCCCGTGGGAACTACAATGAGCAGTTCTTC.

The chain uses TRBV30 and TRBJ1-1; 7 bases are shared with TRBD1. Germline V gene lookup returns CDR1 GTSNPN and CDR2 SVGIG (reference sequence). V lost 8 bases and J lost 7; bases outside the gene matches: 10. This CDR3 has 12 residues. DNA for the CDR3: TGTGCCAGCCGACAGGGAAAGGGTGAAGCTTTCTTT. It specifies CASRQGKGEAFF. The full variable domain, rest sourced from reference TRBV30 and TRBJ1-1, is SQTIHQWPATLVQPVGSPLSLECTVEGTSNPNLYWYRQAAGRGLQLLFYSVGIGQISSEVPQNLSASRPQDRQFILSSKKLLLSDSGFYLCASRQGKGEAFFGQGTRLTVV.

V gene TRBV9 combines with J gene TRBJ2-3, with TRBD1 matching 9 bases. Germline-derived CDR1 and CDR2 are SGDLS and YYNGEE. The CDR3 contains 16 residues. The junction had 10 bases not matched to a gene; V was cut back by 4 bases and J by 4 bases. The CDR3 nucleotides are TGTGCCAGCAGCTCCTCGACAGGGGGTATATCAGATACGCAGTATTTT. Protein product: CASSSSTGGISDTQYF.

The chain combines TRBV7-8 with TRBJ2-1; D is unresolved. Per the germline V gene, CDR1 is SGHVS and CDR2 is FQNEAQ. Trimming stripped 5 bases from V and 4 bases from J, with 15 bases between. This CDR3 is built from 15 residues. The CDR3 sequence: CASSLPSTRYNEQFF. DNA for the CDR3: TGTGCCAGCAGCCTCCCTTCGACACGTTACAATGAGCAGTTCTTC.

Only one count was recorded for this clone. V gene TRBV29-1 combines with J gene TRBJ2-7; a weak D match, TRBD1 (6 bases). The germline gives CDR1 SQVTM, CDR2 ANQGSEA. V lost 6 bases, J lost 3 bases, and 15 bases lay in between. This CDR3 is 13 amino acids long. The CDR3 DNA is TGCAGCGTCGCCTCGACAGGAGTCTACGAGCAGTACTTC. This codes for CSVASTGVYEQYF.

This chain links TRBV6-1 with TRBJ1-5; D is uncertain. The CDR3 is 14 amino acids. CDR1 MNHNS and CDR2 SASEGT come from the germline V gene. With 7 bases removed from V and 1 base from J, the gap between germline ends came to 11 bases. For the CDR3, the DNA is TGTGCCAGCACCCTAACAGAGAGCAATCAGCCCCAGCATTTT. Amino acid sequence: CASTLTESNQPQHF.